The T cell receptor beta chain described here comes from a study of PD-L1 blockade in urothelial cancer. Study-level information: At 3 weeks after treatment start (second dose) and again at 6 weeks, blood was analyzed. Blood yielded a median of approximately 130,000 T cells per sample. Study-level points and caveats: Below-median TCR clonality that was measured in pretreatment blood predicted better survival.

Remarks on this clone: Its antigen is unknown.

Sequencing was performed with immunoSEQ multiplex PCR; in TCRdb, only in-frame clones are kept and a portion is missing. The profile shows 28,000 or so clones, 80% to 90% of them singletons. The trim removed 1 base at V and 2 bases at J, leaving 6 bases unmatched. Per germline, CDR1 SGHTA and CDR2 FQGNSA. This CDR3 has 16 residues. Patients in the study were battling locally advanced or metastatic urothelial carcinoma. Sequences were derived from PBMCs, sampled around atezolizumab (anti-PD-L1) treatment. This clonotype originated in a man between 60 and 75 years old with urothelial cancer. This chain joins TRBV7-2 and TRBJ2-5, with 8 bases matching TRBD1. The chain's CDR3 is CASSLGQGKGQETQYF. The CDR3 nucleotides are TGTGCCAGCAGCTTAGGACAGGGGAAAGGGCAAGAGACCCAGTACTTC.